This TCR beta chain was sequenced for a study of beta chain features in type 1 diabetes (dated by TCRdb to between 2018 and 2020). Concerning the study at large: Patients and healthy donors did not differ in mean age, gender distribution, total cell number or subset yield. The study compared the TCRB repertoires of sorted circulating CD4+ T cell subsets in recently diagnosed type 1 diabetes patients with those in matched healthy donors. A total of about 110 million sorted cells were examined across all samples, and the number of cells per subset was strongly correlated with RNA yield. Regulatory and stem cell-like memory subsets were obtained from only 8 patients and roughly 8 healthy donors, while naive and central memory subsets were obtained from all 30 or so donors. What the research found in general, with its limitations: HLA sub-analyses involved small numbers of individuals, so any influence of HLA type on TCRB rearrangement remained unresolved. Shorter templates might be favored by PCR, yet because patient and control samples were amplified and corrected together, any such skew would affect both groups equally. A moderate but significant shortening of TCRB CDR3 length was observed in type 1 diabetes patients in all four CD4+ subsets. Because cDNA was sequenced instead of genomic DNA, highly expressing activated cells could be over-represented, though the groups showed no difference in activation or CD3 levels. Naive, central memory and regulatory TCRB repertoires appeared to be more similar among patients than among healthy donors. At VDJ recombination sites, patients with type 1 diabetes made fewer insertions and deleted more nucleotides, a pattern implying thymic rearrangement abnormalities.

The entire amount of isolated RNA was reverse transcribed using the High Capacity cDNA Reverse Transcription Kit, so the sequenced TCRB transcripts were expressed ones. Naive, central memory and regulatory T cell samples underwent deep immunoSEQ sequencing, averaging around 3.7 million total reads per sample. Sorted cells were lysed in RLT buffer, and RNA was extracted using DNase-treated RNeasy Micro or Mini kits according to cell number. To prevent cross-contamination, every cell subset was processed on its own, while patient and healthy donor samples were processed together. Using the immunoSEQ multiplex PCR, TCRB sequences were amplified from cDNA into 87-bp fragments spanning the CDR3 region. Sequencing of the amplicons was done on the Illumina HiSeq platform. The original methods were these. Synthetic template baselines were used to correct PCR bias computationally, reads within Hamming distance 2 were collapsed, and singletons that could not be merged were discarded. Reads were aligned to IMGT to assign V, D and J genes, CDR3 length, and insertions or deletions at six rearrangement sites. Within each subset, clonotype counts were normalized to sorted cell number, after which true diversity and Gini coefficients were computed with the tcR R package. The overlap coefficient, calculated on TCRB nucleotide sequences, was used to quantify repertoire sharing. Out-of-frame TCRB sequences from naive cells were analyzed to stand in for the pre-selection repertoire. TCRdb retrieved this table from immuneACCESS and kept in-frame rearrangements only. Not all clones are present; in checked studies, unresolved V genes account for under half, and no reason is known for the remainder. V, J and clone size are taken as reported in that table, and D and trimming were inferred from the DNA itself. The sample profile shows 900,000 or so clones; roughly 15% of them were found once. Of the sample, 0.023% is held by the ten largest clones.

The CDR3 runs 19 amino acids, cysteine and phenylalanine included. Only the CDR3 part of the read is kept: 57 bases, read in frame from the first base. Looking up the germline V gene yields CDR1 SGHTA and CDR2 FQGNSA. V loses 3 bases at its end and J loses 1 base; junction bases beyond the gene matches: 9. On this clone itself: Its specific antigen is unknown. No clone much larger than this one lies a single base away; base qualities are absent.

A single peripheral blood draw of about 120 mL on average was collected from each donor into heparinised tubes. A BD FACSAria II and a panel including CD45RO, CCR7, CD25, CD127, CD95 and CD27 were used to sort naive, central memory, regulatory and stem cell-like memory CD4+ T cells. A purity above 98% was achieved for all sorted populations. PBMCs were isolated right away by Lymphoprep density gradient centrifugation and were stained directly, without culture. So that batch effects would be minimized, each experiment stained and sorted samples in pairs, pairing one healthy donor with one patient. The TCR sequence derives from a young woman in good health. The receptor chain draws on TRBV7-2 and TRBJ2-1, and 13 junctional nucleotides match TRBD2. Sequencing input: naive CD4+ T cells from blood. The sample's cell subset or site label, decoded: true naive CD4+ T cells. Here the CDR3 is given as CASSFRGLAGKLSYNEQFF. The sequenced DNA: TGTGCCAGCAGCTTCAGGGGACTAGCGGGAAAGCTTTCCTACAATGAGCAGTTCTTC.